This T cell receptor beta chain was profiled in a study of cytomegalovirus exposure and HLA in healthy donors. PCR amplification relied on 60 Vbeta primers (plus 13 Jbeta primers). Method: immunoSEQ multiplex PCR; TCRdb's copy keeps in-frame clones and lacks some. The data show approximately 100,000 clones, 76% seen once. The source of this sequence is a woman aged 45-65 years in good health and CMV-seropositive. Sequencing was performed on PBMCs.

The CDR3 sequence is CASSSGQTGTFNEKLFF. CDR3 DNA: TGTGCCAGCAGCTCGGGACAGACAGGGACCTTTAATGAAAAACTGTTTTTT. The rearrangement links TRBV7-9 to TRBJ1-4; 7 bases are a match to TRBD1. With V trimmed by 4 bases and J by 4 bases, 12 bases remained unmatched. Germline loops: CDR1 SEHNR, CDR2 FQNEAQ (reference sequence). This CDR3 comprises 17 residues.